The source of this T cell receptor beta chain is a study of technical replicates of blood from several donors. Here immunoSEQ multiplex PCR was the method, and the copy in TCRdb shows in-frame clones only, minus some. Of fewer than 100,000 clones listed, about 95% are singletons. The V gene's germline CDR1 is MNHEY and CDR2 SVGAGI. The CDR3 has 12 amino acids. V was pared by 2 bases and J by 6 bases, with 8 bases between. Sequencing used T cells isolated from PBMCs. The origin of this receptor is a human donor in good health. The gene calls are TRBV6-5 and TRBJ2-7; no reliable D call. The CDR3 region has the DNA TGTGCCAGCAGTTACAGTGCGAGCGAGCAGTACTTC. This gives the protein CASSYSASEQYF.